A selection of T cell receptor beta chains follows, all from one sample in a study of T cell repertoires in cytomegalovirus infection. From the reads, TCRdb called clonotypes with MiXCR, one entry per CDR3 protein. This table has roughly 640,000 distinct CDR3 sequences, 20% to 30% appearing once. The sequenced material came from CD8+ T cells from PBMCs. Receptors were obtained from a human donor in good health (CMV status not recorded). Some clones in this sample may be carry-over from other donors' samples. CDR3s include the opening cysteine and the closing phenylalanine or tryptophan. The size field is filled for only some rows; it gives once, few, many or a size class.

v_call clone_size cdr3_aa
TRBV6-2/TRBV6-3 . CASSWAGGRETQYF
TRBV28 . CASSLRRGSFNRPQHF
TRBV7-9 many CASSLVSGTPEGEQYF
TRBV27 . CASSLGQLEVYNEQFF
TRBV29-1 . CSVIAGGASSYNEQFF
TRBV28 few CASRQGSYSNQPQHF
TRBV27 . CASSLSGGKNYEQYF
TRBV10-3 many CAIRVLENRTDTQYF
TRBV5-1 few CASSQIQDTEAFF
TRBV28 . CASSLTVTGNTIYF
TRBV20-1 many CSARDQAKHSNQPQHF
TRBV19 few CAIPLPPGGGTDTQYF
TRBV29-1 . CSVEVGGYNEQFF
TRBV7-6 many CASSLAEAGSGNTIYF
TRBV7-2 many CASSPGSGNTIYF
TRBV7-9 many CASIERDRSYNEQFF
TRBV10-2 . CASSESGGGRNTQYF
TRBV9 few CASSVGGRYEQYF
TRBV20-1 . CSAVAWERLQETQYF
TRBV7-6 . CASSLAVRTEAFF
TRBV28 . CASSYAPTLITNEKLFF
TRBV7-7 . CASSAGGSKKTQYF
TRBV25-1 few CASSDTFGVNQPQHF
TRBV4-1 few CASSQDGTGRSTEAFF
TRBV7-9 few CASSSLPGETQYF
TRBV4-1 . CASSPTIESDTEAFF
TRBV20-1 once CSGVTEENNEQFF
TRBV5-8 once CAISFPSSGANVLTF
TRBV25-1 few CASREGGTGELFF
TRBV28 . CASSLLLAGINEQFF
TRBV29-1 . CSVELRSYGYTF
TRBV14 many CASSQESEQYF
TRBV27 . CASSLYGGARYEQYF
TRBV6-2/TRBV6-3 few CASSPLRGRSNTEAFF
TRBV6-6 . CASSYREGTLTGELFF
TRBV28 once CTSDNRGLRYWDTEAFF
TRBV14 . CASSQDGMRHLRYEQYF
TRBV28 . CASSLTPYSPLHF
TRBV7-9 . CASSVTGVYAEAFF
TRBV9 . CASSEKSGNTEAFF
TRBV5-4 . CASSWDRHSSYNEQFF
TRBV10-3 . CAINGQGALNEQFF
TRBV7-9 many CASSNLRGPYTGELFF
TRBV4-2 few CASSQERRDTQYF
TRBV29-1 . CSVEDTGVSSYEQYF
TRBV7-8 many CASSFWIRGDTGELFF
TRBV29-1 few CSVEVDRPNEQYF
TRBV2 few CASSEAALGRGREPGGTQYF
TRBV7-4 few CASSLRGRGVYNEQFF
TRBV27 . CASSFERMETQYF
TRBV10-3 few CAISEVDEQFF